A selection of T cell receptor beta chains follows, all from one sample in a study of naive and memory T cell subsets. TCRdb reanalysed the 5' RACE reads using MiXCR and keeps one entry per CDR3 protein. The sample shows over 45,000 distinct CDR3 sequences, roughly 7.5% of them seen only once. These receptors were collected from a female donor in good health. The CDR3 runs from the conserved cysteine through the conserved F or W. The order of the fields is CDR3 protein, CDR3 DNA, J gene, clone size, D gene, CDR3 length, V gene. D genes are given only for firm matches. Only part of the rows carry a size: once, few, many, or a class if the clone is expanded.

CASSSYGTGTDTQYF,TGTGCCAGCAGCTCATATGGGACAGGGACAGATACGCAGTATTTT,TRBJ2-3,-,TRBD1,15,TRBV7-9
CASRQIDRGKAFF,TGTGCCAGCAGACAAATTGACAGGGGTAAAGCTTTCTTT,TRBJ1-1,-,TRBD1,13,TRBV3-1
CASRTIGRKTEAFF,TGTGCCAGCAGAACGATAGGGAGGAAAACTGAAGCTTTCTTT,TRBJ1-1,-,-,14,TRBV7-2
CSVIPGQPRDTEAFF,TGCAGCGTTATACCGGGACAGCCAAGAGACACTGAAGCTTTCTTT,TRBJ1-1,many,TRBD1,15,TRBV29-1
CATSDSQGQGYSGELFF,TGTGCCACCAGTGATTCCCAGGGACAGGGGTATTCCGGGGAGCTGTTTTTT,TRBJ2-2,-,TRBD1,17,TRBV24-1
CSVSTGPTYEQYF,TGCAGCGTGAGTACGGGACCGACCTACGAGCAGTACTTC,TRBJ2-7,few,-,13,TRBV29-1
CASSMLSEKLFF,TGTGCCAGTAGTATGCTTTCTGAAAAACTGTTTTTT,TRBJ1-4,-,-,12,TRBV19
CASSLESGTGAFF,TGTGCCAGCAGTTTAGAGTCCGGGACAGGAGCTTTCTTT,TRBJ1-1,few,TRBD1,13,TRBV12-3/TRBV12-4
CASSQDDLAGGNNEQFF,TGCGCCAGCAGCCAAGATGACCTAGCGGGGGGTAACAATGAGCAGTTCTTC,TRBJ2-1,-,TRBD2,17,TRBV4-1
CASSLGWKGISPLHF,TGTGCCAGCAGCTTGGGATGGAAAGGGATATCACCCCTCCACTTT,TRBJ1-6,many,-,15,TRBV7-2
CSVLLRAQGSPQHF,TGCAGCGTTCTCCTTCGGGCCCAGGGGTCGCCCCAGCATTTT,TRBJ1-5,many,-,14,TRBV29-1
CASGPRIQPQHF,TGTGCCAGCGGACCCAGGATCCAGCCCCAGCATTTT,TRBJ1-5,many,-,12,TRBV28
CASSLAHSDRANTEAFF,TGTGCCAGCAGCTTAGCCCACTCCGACAGGGCGAACACTGAAGCTTTCTTT,TRBJ1-1,-,TRBD1,17,TRBV7-9
CSVVSTGGEREYEQYF,TGCAGCGTTGTATCGACAGGGGGTGAAAGGGAATACGAGCAGTACTTC,TRBJ2-7,few,TRBD1,16,TRBV29-1
CASSLEGGGPEDTQYF,TGTGCCAGCAGCTTAGAAGGAGGGGGGCCGGAGGATACGCAGTATTTT,TRBJ2-3,many,-,16,TRBV11-2
CSARENRASGEPQHF,TGCAGTGCTAGAGAAAACCGGGCCTCGGGGGAGCCCCAGCATTTT,TRBJ1-5,many,-,15,TRBV20-1
CASSYSSNSPTSGGAYWYNEQFF,TGTGCCAGCAGTTACTCCTCCAATTCCCCTACTAGCGGGGGGGCCTATTGGTACAATGAGCAGTTCTTC,TRBJ2-1,-,TRBD2,23,TRBV6-2/TRBV6-3
CASSFSGGSYEQYF,TGTGCCAGCAGCTTCTCCGGGGGGAGCTACGAGCAGTACTTC,TRBJ2-7,-,TRBD2,14,TRBV7-9
CASSFEGGATEAFF,TGCGCCAGCAGCTTTGAGGGGGGGGCCACTGAAGCTTTCTTT,TRBJ1-1,few,-,14,TRBV10-2
CASSSEGESPLHF,TGCGCCAGCAGCTCGGAGGGGGAATCACCCCTCCACTTT,TRBJ1-6,few,-,13,TRBV5-1
CAISESTGVQYF,TGTGCCATCAGTGAGAGTACAGGGGTGCAGTACTTC,TRBJ2-7,few,TRBD1,12,TRBV10-3
CSATTGVVGQPQHF,TGCAGTGCTACAACAGGGGTGGTAGGTCAGCCCCAGCATTTT,TRBJ1-5,many,TRBD1,14,TRBV20-1
CASSHVRSSYNEQFF,TGTGCCAGCAGCCACGTCAGGAGCTCCTACAATGAGCAGTTCTTC,TRBJ2-1,few,-,15,TRBV7-9
CASSPTGYQPQHF,TGTGCCAGCAGTCCGACAGGTTATCAGCCCCAGCATTTT,TRBJ1-5,many,-,13,TRBV12-3/TRBV12-4
CASSSLLGVYNEQFF,TGTGCCAGCAGCTCTCTATTGGGCGTTTACAATGAGCAGTTCTTC,TRBJ2-1,-,-,15,TRBV11-2
CAWRAAGGPDTQYF,TGTGCCTGGAGGGCGGCAGGGGGACCAGATACGCAGTATTTT,TRBJ2-3,-,TRBD1,14,TRBV30
CSARDLSGRAARRSYNEQFF,TGCAGTGCTAGAGATCTAAGTGGGCGGGCGGCACGACGCTCCTACAATGAGCAGTTCTTC,TRBJ2-1,few,-,20,TRBV20-1
CSAFSGATGFYEQYF,TGCAGTGCTTTTAGCGGGGCCACCGGATTCTACGAGCAGTACTTC,TRBJ2-7,few,TRBD2,15,TRBV20-1
CASSPGYEQYF,TGTGCCAGCTCACCAGGGTACGAGCAGTACTTC,TRBJ2-7,-,-,11,TRBV18
CASSHRGDNQPQHF,TGTGCCAGCAGCCACAGGGGTGACAATCAGCCCCAGCATTTT,TRBJ1-5,-,-,14,TRBV3-1
CASGDRGRQPQHF,TGTGCCAGTGGTGACAGGGGGCGTCAGCCCCAGCATTTT,TRBJ1-5,few,TRBD1,13,TRBV19
CSATVGTEAFF,TGCAGCGCCACAGTGGGGACTGAAGCTTTCTTT,TRBJ1-1,many,-,11,TRBV29-1
CASSQDWWTTSTDTQYF,TGCGCCAGCAGCCAAGATTGGTGGACAACTAGCACAGATACGCAGTATTTT,TRBJ2-3,many,-,17,TRBV4-1
CASSSGGHTSPLHF,TGTGCCAGCAGTTCAGGGGGACACACTTCACCCCTCCACTTT,TRBJ1-6,-,TRBD1,14,TRBV28
CASSVGGVTGQPQHF,TGTGCCAGCAGCGTAGGGGGGGTTACGGGTCAGCCCCAGCATTTT,TRBJ1-5,many,-,15,TRBV9
CASSEIRTNTGELFF,TGTGCCAGCAGTGAAATCCGGACTAACACCGGGGAGCTGTTTTTT,TRBJ2-2,-,-,15,TRBV6-1
CSVEEAGGNGYTF,TGCAGCGTTGAAGAGGCAGGGGGGAACGGCTACACCTTC,TRBJ1-2,many,TRBD1,13,TRBV29-1
CASSELAGPTEQYF,TGCGCCAGCAGCGAACTAGCGGGTCCTACCGAGCAGTACTTC,TRBJ2-7,many,TRBD2,14,TRBV5-1
CSAERGDTQYF,TGCAGTGCTGAGCGGGGAGATACGCAGTATTTT,TRBJ2-3,few,TRBD2,11,TRBV20-1
CASSAGTGRTEAFF,TGTGCCAGCAGCGCCGGGACAGGGAGGACTGAAGCTTTCTTT,TRBJ1-1,-,TRBD1,14,TRBV9
CASKGNSNQPQHF,TGTGCCAGCAAGGGAAATAGCAATCAGCCCCAGCATTTT,TRBJ1-5,many,-,13,TRBV12-3/TRBV12-4
CASTKGGSNQPQHF,TGTGCCAGCACCAAAGGGGGAAGCAATCAGCCCCAGCATTTT,TRBJ1-5,-,-,14,TRBV12-3/TRBV12-4
CASKTGGNTEAFF,TGTGCCAGCAAGACAGGGGGAAACACTGAAGCTTTCTTT,TRBJ1-1,many,TRBD1,13,TRBV10-3
CASSPPQGASEQYF,TGTGCCAGCTCACCACCGCAGGGGGCTTCCGAGCAGTACTTC,TRBJ2-7,-,TRBD1,14,TRBV18
CAAGGSYNEQFF,TGTGCCGCGGGGGGTTCCTACAATGAGCAGTTCTTC,TRBJ2-1,few,TRBD2,12,TRBV12-3/TRBV12-4
CASSWGSWYEQYF,TGTGCCAGCAGTTGGGGGTCATGGTACGAGCAGTACTTC,TRBJ2-7,-,-,13,TRBV12-3/TRBV12-4
CASSYRGTDTQYF,TGTGCCAGCAGTTACCGGGGCACAGATACGCAGTATTTT,TRBJ2-3,few,-,13,TRBV6-5
CASSLGAPLEAFF,TGCGCCAGCAGCTTGGGGGCCCCCCTTGAAGCTTTCTTT,TRBJ1-1,-,-,13,TRBV5-1
CASGLAGEPNNEQFF,TGTGCCAGCGGGCTAGCGGGGGAGCCTAACAATGAGCAGTTCTTC,TRBJ2-1,few,TRBD2,15,TRBV6-2/TRBV6-3
CSASRGSEGYTF,TGCAGTGCTAGTCGGGGGTCGGAGGGCTACACCTTC,TRBJ1-2,many,-,12,TRBV20-1
CASSLRLQGSPLHF,TGTGCCAGCAGCTTGAGACTCCAGGGCTCTCCCCTCCACTTT,TRBJ1-6,many,-,14,TRBV5-6
CASSRAGTFGDTF,TGTGCCAGCAGCCGAGCCGGGACCTTCGGCGACACCTTC,TRBJ1-2,few,-,13,TRBV7-9
CASSFGEGANSPLHF,TGTGCCAGCAGTTTTGGGGAGGGGGCCAATTCACCCCTCCACTTT,TRBJ1-6,many,TRBD1,15,TRBV12-3/TRBV12-4
CSVEGAQGAYTEAFF,TGCAGCGTTGAAGGCGCACAGGGGGCTTACACTGAAGCTTTCTTT,TRBJ1-1,many,TRBD1,15,TRBV29-1
CAWSRDRNQPQHF,TGTGCCTGGAGCCGGGACAGAAATCAGCCCCAGCATTTT,TRBJ1-5,few,TRBD1,13,TRBV30
CASSDSLRLYEQYF,TGTGCCAGCAGTGACAGCCTAAGACTCTACGAGCAGTACTTC,TRBJ2-7,many,-,14,TRBV5-6
CASSESPGRGRIDGYTF,TGTGCCAGCAGTGAATCCCCGGGCAGGGGAAGAATTGATGGCTACACCTTC,TRBJ1-2,-,-,17,TRBV2
CASSLGATDTQYF,TGCGCCAGCAGCTTGGGAGCGACAGATACGCAGTATTTT,TRBJ2-3,few,-,13,TRBV5-1
CASSLVNSYSNQPQHF,TGTGCCAGCAGCTTAGTGAACAGTTATAGCAATCAGCCCCAGCATTTT,TRBJ1-5,-,-,16,TRBV7-9